This T cell receptor beta chain was recovered during a study of shared T cell receptors in the human thymus. Method: immunoSEQ multiplex PCR; TCRdb's copy keeps in-frame clones and lacks some. The table lists 700,000 or so clones, 70% to 90% of them singletons. The germline V and J ends were trimmed by 6 bases and 10 bases, with 16 bases remaining between them. CDR1 and CDR2 (germline): MRHNA, SNTAGT. This CDR3 has 13 amino acids. The data were also submitted as part of a second study, on human thymus T cells. From that second work: Resections from corrective heart surgery supplied the thymus tissue. Repertoires from thymus and blood appeared to show biased V and J gene usage. Related work found strong thymic repertoire overlap between unrelated individuals.

V and J are TRBV6-4 and TRBJ2-1; D perhaps matches TRBD2 (6 bases). This sequence originates from a girl under two years old with a congenital heart defect. The specimen was thymocytes. The CDR3 region is CASSAVARGEQFF. For the CDR3, the DNA is TGTGCCAGCAGCGCCGTCGCCCGGGGGGAGCAGTTCTTC.